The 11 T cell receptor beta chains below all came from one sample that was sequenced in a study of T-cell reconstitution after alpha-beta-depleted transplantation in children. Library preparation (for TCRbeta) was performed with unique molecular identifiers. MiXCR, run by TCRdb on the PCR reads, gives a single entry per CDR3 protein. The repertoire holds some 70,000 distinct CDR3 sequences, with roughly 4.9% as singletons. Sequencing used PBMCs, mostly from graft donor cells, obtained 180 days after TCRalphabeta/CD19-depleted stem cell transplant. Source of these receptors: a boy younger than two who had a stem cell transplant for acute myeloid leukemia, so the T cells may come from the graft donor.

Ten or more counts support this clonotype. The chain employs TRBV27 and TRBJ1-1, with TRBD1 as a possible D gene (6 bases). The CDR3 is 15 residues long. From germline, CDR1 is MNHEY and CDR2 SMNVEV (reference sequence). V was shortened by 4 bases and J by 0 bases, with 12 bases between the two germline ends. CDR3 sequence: CASSSYRGMNTEAFF. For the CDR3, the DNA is TGTGCCAGCAGTTCCTATAGGGGGATGAACACTGAAGCTTTCTTT.

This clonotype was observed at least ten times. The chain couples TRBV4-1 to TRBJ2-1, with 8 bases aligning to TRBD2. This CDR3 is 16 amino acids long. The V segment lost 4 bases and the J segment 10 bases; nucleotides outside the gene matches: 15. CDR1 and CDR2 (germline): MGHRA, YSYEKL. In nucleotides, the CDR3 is TGCGCCAGCAGCCCCCCCAGCGGGGGTATTAAAGGCGAGCAGTTCTTC. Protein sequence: CASSPPSGGIKGEQFF.

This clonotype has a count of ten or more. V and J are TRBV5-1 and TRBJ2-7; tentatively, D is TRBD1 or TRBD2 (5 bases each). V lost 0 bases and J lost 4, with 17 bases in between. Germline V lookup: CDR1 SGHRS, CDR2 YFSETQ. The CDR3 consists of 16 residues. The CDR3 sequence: CASSLGDPSLGYEQYV. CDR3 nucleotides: TGCGCCAGCAGCTTGGGGGACCCCTCACTAGGGTACGAGCAGTACGTC.

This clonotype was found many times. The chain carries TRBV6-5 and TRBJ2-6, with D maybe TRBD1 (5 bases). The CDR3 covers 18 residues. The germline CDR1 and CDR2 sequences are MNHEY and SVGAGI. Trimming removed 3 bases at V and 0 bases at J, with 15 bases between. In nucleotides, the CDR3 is TGTGCCAGCAGTTATCTGGGGCGGCGTCTCTCTGGGGCCAACGTCCTGACTTTC. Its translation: CASSYLGRRLSGANVLTF.

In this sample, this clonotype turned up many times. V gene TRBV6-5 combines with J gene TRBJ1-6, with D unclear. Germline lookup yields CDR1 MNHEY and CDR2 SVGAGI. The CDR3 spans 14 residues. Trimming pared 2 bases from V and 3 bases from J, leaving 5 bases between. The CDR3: CASSYRVYNSPLHF. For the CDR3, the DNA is TGTGCCAGCAGTTACAGGGTCTATAATTCACCCCTCCACTTT.

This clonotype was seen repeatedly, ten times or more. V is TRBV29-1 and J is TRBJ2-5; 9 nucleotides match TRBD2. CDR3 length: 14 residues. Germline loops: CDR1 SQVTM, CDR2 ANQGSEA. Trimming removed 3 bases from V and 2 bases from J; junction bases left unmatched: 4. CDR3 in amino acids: CSVDLGLAQETQYF. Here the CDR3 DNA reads TGCAGCGTTGATCTGGGACTAGCACAAGAGACCCAGTACTTC.

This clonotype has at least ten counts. The CDR3 bases are TGCAGCGTTGAGAGGGGAGCCAAAAACATTCAGTACTTC. This encodes CSVERGAKNIQYF. The gene calls are TRBV29-1 and TRBJ2-4; D possibly uses TRBD1 or TRBD2 (5 bases each). Trimming stripped 3 bases from V and 0 bases from J, with 6 bases between. The germline CDR1 and CDR2 sequences are SQVTM and ANQGSEA. The CDR3 totals 13 residues.

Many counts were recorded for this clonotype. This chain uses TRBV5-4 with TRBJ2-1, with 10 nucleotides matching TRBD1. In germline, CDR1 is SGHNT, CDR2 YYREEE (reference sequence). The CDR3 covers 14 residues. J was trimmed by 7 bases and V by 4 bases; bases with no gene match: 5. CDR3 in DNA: TGTGCCAGCAGCCCGGGACAGGGGTGGAATGAGCAGTTCTTC. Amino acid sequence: CASSPGQGWNEQFF.

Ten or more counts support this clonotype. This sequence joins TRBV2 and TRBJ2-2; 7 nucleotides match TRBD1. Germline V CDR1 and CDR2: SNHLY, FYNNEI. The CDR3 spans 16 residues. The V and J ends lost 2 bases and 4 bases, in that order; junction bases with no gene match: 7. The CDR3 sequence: CASSERGTDRTGELFF. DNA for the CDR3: TGTGCCAGCAGTGAAAGGGGGACAGACCGCACCGGGGAGCTGTTTTTT. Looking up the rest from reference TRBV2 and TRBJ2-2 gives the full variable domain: EPEVTQTPSHQVTQMGQEVILRCVPISNHLYFYWYRQILGQKVEFLVSFYNNEISEKSEIFDDQFSVERPDGSNFTLKIRSTKLEDSAMYFCASSERGTDRTGELFFGEGSRLTVL.

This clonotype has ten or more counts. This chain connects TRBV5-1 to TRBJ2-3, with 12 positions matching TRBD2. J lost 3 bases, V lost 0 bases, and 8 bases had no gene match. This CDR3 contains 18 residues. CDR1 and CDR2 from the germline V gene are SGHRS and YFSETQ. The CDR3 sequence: CASSLANLAGGDTDTQYF. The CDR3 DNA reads TGCGCCAGCAGCTTGGCCAATCTAGCGGGGGGGGATACAGATACGCAGTATTTT.

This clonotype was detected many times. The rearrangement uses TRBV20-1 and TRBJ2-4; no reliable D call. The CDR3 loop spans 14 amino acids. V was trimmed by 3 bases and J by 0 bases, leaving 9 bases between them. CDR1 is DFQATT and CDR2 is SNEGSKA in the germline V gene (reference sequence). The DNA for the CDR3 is TGCAGTGCTAGGGTCCCCCTAGCCAAAAACATTCAGTACTTC. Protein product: CSARVPLAKNIQYF.